A single T cell receptor (beta chain) is shown here with its context. The antigen remains undetermined. The treatment here: roughly 19 received Ad26.COV2.S at low or high dose, single or two shots; about 5 received placebo; per-sample allocation not given. Sampling took place 63 days after the first vaccine or placebo injection. Clones were sequenced by immunoSEQ multiplex PCR, and TCRdb holds only the in-frame ones, with some missing. Seen here are roughly 400,000 clones, about 90% observed once, and the top ten hold around 4.5%. The source of the sample is a study of Ad26.COV2.S vaccination and SARS-CoV-2 variants. The wider study: In the study, Ad26.COV2.S was injected intramuscularly once, or twice 56 days apart.

The CDR3 consists of 17 residues. V was clipped by 2 bases and J by 2 bases, with 17 bases between them. The germline V gene has CDR1 KGHSH and CDR2 LQKENI. General observations from the study: Vaccine recipients had higher spike-specific TCR breadth than placebo recipients.

The rearrangement links TRBV18 to TRBJ2-3, with D hard to call. This TCR came from a person aged 18 to 65 who received the Ad26.COV2.S COVID-19 vaccine or a placebo. The specimen comprised peripheral blood, sampled in a trial of Ad26.COV2.S vaccine versus placebo. In DNA, the CDR3 is TGTGCCAGCTCACCAAGTAAACCAGGAATCCTCACAGATACGCAGTATTTT. Protein sequence: CASSPSKPGILTDTQYF.